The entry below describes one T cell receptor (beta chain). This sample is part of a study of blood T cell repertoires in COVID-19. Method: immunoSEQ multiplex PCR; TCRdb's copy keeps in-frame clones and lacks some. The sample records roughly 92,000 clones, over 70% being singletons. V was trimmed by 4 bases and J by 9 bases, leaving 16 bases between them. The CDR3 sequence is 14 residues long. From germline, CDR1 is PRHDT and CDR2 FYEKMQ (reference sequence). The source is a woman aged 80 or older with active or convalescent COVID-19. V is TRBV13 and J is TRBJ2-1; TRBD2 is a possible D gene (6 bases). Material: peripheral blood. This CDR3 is CASSSPWEVSEQFF. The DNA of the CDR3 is TGTGCCAGCAGCTCCCCCTGGGAGGTGAGTGAGCAGTTCTTC. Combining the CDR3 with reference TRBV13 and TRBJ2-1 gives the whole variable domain AAGVIQSPRHLIKEKRETATLKCYPIPRHDTVYWYQQGPGQDPQFLISFYEKMQSDKGSIPDRFSAQQFSDYHSELNMSSLELGDSALYFCASSSPWEVSEQFFGPGTRLTVL.